This is a list of T cell receptor beta chains from one sample in a study of CD8+CD57+ T cells in acquired aplastic anemia. TCRdb passed the reads through MiXCR, listing each CDR3 protein once. The profile shows about 98,000 distinct CDR3 sequences, around two thirds of them singletons. The sample taken for sequencing was sorted CD4+, CD8+, or CD8+CD57+ T cells (not recorded which) from PBMCs. The receptors derive from a human donor with aplastic anemia. CDR3s leave out the opening cysteine and the closing phenylalanine or tryptophan. Size tells how often a clone was seen (once, few, many) or the class of an expanded clone, and some rows leave it out.

>TRBJ2-7|TRBV6-6|many
ASSLQILRAEQY
>TRBJ2-5|TRBV7-9|NA
ASSVREGWETQY
>TRBJ1-6|TRBV19|NA
ASSIDRAAQSPLH
>TRBJ2-1|TRBV7-2|NA
ASSRTGNGEQF
>TRBJ2-7|TRBV11-2|NA
ASSFFREGLEQY
>TRBJ2-1|TRBV11-1|NA
ASSLVGDRHNEQF
>TRBJ1-1|TRBV25-1|NA
ASSVSQGGTEAF
>TRBJ1-2|TRBV29-1|NA
SVEEDLSYGYT
>TRBJ2-2|TRBV10-3|NA
ASGGTSGITITGELF
>TRBJ2-7|TRBV15|NA
ATSRTGTDTYEQY
>TRBJ2-4|TRBV5-5|NA
ASSVRSGDIQY
>TRBJ1-1|TRBV2|few
ASLYRGMNTEAF
>TRBJ2-2|TRBV20-1|NA
SAPHGTGELF
>TRBJ1-1|TRBV19|many
ASRPRTGWANGEAF
>TRBJ2-2|TRBV20-1|NA
SAARDTGELF
>TRBJ2-3|TRBV19|NA
ASSEALGGRDTQY
>TRBJ2-7|TRBV10-3|NA
AISESRFAYEQY
>TRBJ1-2|TRBV10-3|NA
AISESGDGYGYT
>TRBJ2-1|TRBV19|NA
ASRNRGSYNEQF
>TRBJ2-1|TRBV9|NA
ASSGSEGHTTYYNEQF
>TRBJ1-1|TRBV6-6|few
ASSLQGYTEAF
>TRBJ1-2|TRBV24-1|NA
ATSDFAGIGYT
>NA|TRBV11-2|NA
ASSPIDEQF
>TRBJ2-1|TRBV24-1|once
ATSPGQGGLAGVNEQF